The clone carrying this TCR beta chain was seen a few times. The target antigen is unknown. Trimming shortened V by 6 bases and J by 1 base, and 6 bases separated the two germline ends. The CDR3 runs to 11 residues. CDR1 SQVTM and CDR2 ANQGSEA come from the germline V gene. This sample is drawn from a study of early T cells in non-severe SARS-CoV-2 infection. The wider study: Unsorted whole-blood RNA was sequenced in bulk, leaving chains unpaired. Notes on the study in general: Matches to VDJdb favored anti-spike CD8 responses and missed private and CD4 specificities.

Unique molecular identifiers were attached to individual cDNA molecules. MiXCR was run by TCRdb on the 5' RACE reads, yielding one entry per CDR3 protein. The sample includes over 75,000 distinct CDR3 sequences, less than 15% of them seen just once. The sequencing input was whole blood. This chain links TRBV29-1 with TRBJ1-2, with a tentative D call TRBD1 (5 bases). The clonotype comes from an adult who was a healthcare worker with PCR-confirmed SARS-CoV-2 infection or an uninfected control (not recorded which). In nucleotides, the CDR3 is TGCAGCGTAAGGGGTAACTATGGCTACACCTTC. Amino acids: CSVRGNYGYTF.